Listed here are 17 T cell receptor beta chains from one sample, sequenced in a study of blood T cell repertoires in COVID-19. Method: immunoSEQ multiplex PCR; TCRdb's copy keeps in-frame clones and lacks some. Of under 250,000 clones detected, 86% appear once; the ten largest clones hold 6.2%. Sample: peripheral blood. The source of these receptors is a man in his 60s with acute or convalescent COVID-19.

This clone has a handful of counts. V and J are TRBV28 and TRBJ1-2; maybe TRBD1 (6 bases). V lost 3 bases and J 2 bases, leaving 16 bases between the germline ends. The CDR3 loop spans 16 amino acids. Germline CDR1 and CDR2: MDHEN and SYDVKM. As DNA, the CDR3 is TGTGCCAGCAGTTTCCCCGGGGGGGCACAGAACTATGGCTACACCTTC. This codes for CASSFPGGAQNYGYTF.

This sequence joins TRBV7-9 and TRBJ1-4; TRBD1 might be the D (5 bases). This CDR3 is built from 15 residues. The V end was cut by 2 bases, the J end by 4 bases, with 11 bases between. The germline gives CDR1 SEHNR, CDR2 FQNEAQ (reference sequence). In nucleotides, the CDR3 is TGTGCCAGCAGCTTAAATCAGGGCCTTAATGAAAAACTGTTTTTT. It codes for CASSLNQGLNEKLFF.

The rearrangement joins TRBV28 to TRBJ2-4; 8 bases align to TRBD1. The CDR3 is 16 amino acids. J gave up 5 bases and V 6 bases, and 12 bases lay outside the gene matches. Germline CDR1 reads MDHEN; CDR2 reads SYDVKM. The CDR3 protein is CASSLGTGQIQNIQYF. CDR3 bases: TGTGCCAGCAGCCTTGGGACAGGTCAAATCCAAAACATTCAGTACTTC.

This clone appeared a single time. The CDR3 coding sequence is TGTGCCAGCAGCCCCCAGACGGAGGCTGAAAAACTGTTTTTT. It yields the protein CASSPQTEAEKLFF. This chain joins TRBV7-2 and TRBJ1-4; D is uncertain. V lost 5 bases and J lost 7, with 14 bases in between. Germline lookup yields CDR1 SGHTA and CDR2 FQGNSA. The CDR3 runs to 14 residues.

This chain links TRBV5-4 with TRBJ1-1; D remains ambiguous. Germline V gene sequence: CDR1 SGHNT, CDR2 YYREEE (reference sequence). V lost 2 bases and J 0 bases, leaving 8 bases between the germline ends. The CDR3 loop spans 14 amino acids. The CDR3: CASSFTTMNTEAFF. CDR3 nucleotides: TGTGCCAGCAGCTTCACAACCATGAACACTGAAGCTTTCTTT.

This clone occurred once. The chain employs TRBV19 and TRBJ1-5, with 10 bases matching TRBD1. Germline values: CDR1 LNHDA, CDR2 SQIVND (reference sequence). The trim removed 4 bases at V and 0 bases at J, leaving 6 bases unmatched. The CDR3 runs to 17 residues. CDR3 nucleotide sequence: TGTGCCAGTAGTAGGCCCGGGACAGGGGCTAGCAATCAGCCCCAGCATTTT. Protein: CASSRPGTGASNQPQHF.

This sequence joins TRBV12-3 or TRBV12-4 and TRBJ2-2, with D possibly matching TRBD2 (5 bases). V was pared by 5 bases and J by 7 bases, with 11 bases between. There are 13 residues in the CDR3. CDR3 in amino acids: CASSLRRGGELFF. Written as DNA, the CDR3 is TGTGCCAGCAGTCTTAGACGGGGCGGGGAGCTGTTTTTT.

The V gene is TRBV6-5, the J gene TRBJ2-7, with 11 bases matching TRBD1. The CDR3 covers 14 residues. V lost 6 bases, J lost 4 bases, and 5 bases stayed unmatched. CDR1 MNHEY and CDR2 SVGAGI come from the germline V gene. The CDR3 sequence is CASRNRDRGYEQYF. The CDR3 DNA is TGTGCCAGCAGGAACCGGGACAGGGGGTACGAGCAGTACTTC.

The CDR3 coding sequence is TGTGCCACCCGACAGGGGGCGCAGAACACTGAAGCTTTCTTT. The encoded protein is CATRQGAQNTEAFF. The chain links TRBV25-1 to TRBJ1-1, with TRBD1 identical over 10 bases. The CDR3 runs 14 residues. Germline V gene sequence: CDR1 MGHDK, CDR2 SYGVNS. V lost 10 bases to trimming and J lost 1 base; unmatched junction nucleotides: 6. Using reference TRBV25-1 and TRBJ1-1 for the parts outside the CDR3, the full variable domain is EADIYQTPRYLVIGTGKKITLECSQTMGHDKMYWYQQDPGMELHLIHYSYGVNSTEKGDLSSESTVSRIRTEHFPLTLESARPSHTSQYLCATRQGAQNTEAFFGQGTRLTVV.

This chain links TRBV6-5 with TRBJ1-2; D not certain. Per germline, CDR1 MNHEY and CDR2 SVGAGI. V dropped 5 bases and J dropped 5 bases, with 12 bases sitting between them. The CDR3 contains 13 residues. The CDR3 DNA follows: TGTGCCAGCAGTCCGGTGGGAGGATATGGCTACACCTTC. This codes for CASSPVGGYGYTF.

V gene TRBV5-4 combines with J gene TRBJ2-3; TRBD1 aligns across 7 bases. In germline, CDR1 is SGHNT, CDR2 YYREEE (reference sequence). J was trimmed by 2 bases and V by 0 bases; bases with no gene match: 3. The CDR3 runs 15 residues. The CDR3 coding sequence is TGTGCCAGCAGCTTGGACAGGGGCTTCACAGATACGCAGTATTTT. As protein: CASSLDRGFTDTQYF.

The rearrangement links TRBV6-2 or TRBV6-3 to TRBJ1-2; weak D call: TRBD1 (6 bases). The germline V and J ends were trimmed by 4 bases and 8 bases, with 11 bases remaining between them. This CDR3 is 12 amino acids long. The V gene's germline CDR1 is MNHEY and CDR2 SVGEGT. Here the CDR3 DNA reads TGTGCCAGCAGTTCACCGGGACAAGGCTACACCTTC. This sequence encodes CASSSPGQGYTF.

The chain combines TRBV5-3 with TRBJ2-3; D may be TRBD2 (6 bases). TRBV5-3 is noted as an ORF with a role that remains uncertain. Deletions cut 0 bases from V and 5 bases from J, with 10 bases between. This CDR3 is built from 14 residues. In DNA form, the CDR3 reads TGTGCCAGAAGCTTGGGCGGGGTTGGAGATACGCAGTATTTT. It codes for CARSLGGVGDTQYF.

The rearrangement joins TRBV4-2 to TRBJ1-6; D might be TRBD1 (6 bases). Germline V lookup: CDR1 LGHNA, CDR2 YNFKEQ. This CDR3 has 18 residues. Trimming took 4 bases from V and 0 from J, leaving 16 bases between them. CDR3 amino acids: CASSPGSGDSSYNSPLHF. The DNA of the CDR3 is TGTGCCAGCAGCCCCGGCTCAGGGGATAGCTCCTATAATTCACCCCTCCACTTT.

The V gene is TRBV19, the J gene TRBJ1-5; unclear D gene. Trimming took off 5 bases at V and 0 bases at J, with 23 bases between the two ends. The CDR3 runs 19 residues. Germline lookup yields CDR1 LNHDA and CDR2 SQIVND (reference sequence). CDR3 coding DNA: TGTGCCAGTAGTTTCCTAGGCGGGCCGCTGACTTATAGCAATCAGCCCCAGCATTTT. Amino acids: CASSFLGGPLTYSNQPQHF.

This clone has only one observation. V gene TRBV6-6 combines with J gene TRBJ1-4; the D is unclear. Trimming left V 7 bases short and J 3 bases short, with 9 bases between. The CDR3 runs to 13 residues. The V gene's germline CDR1 is MNHNY and CDR2 SVGAGI (reference sequence). In DNA form, the CDR3 reads TGTGCCAGCAATTTAACACCTAATGAAAAACTGTTTTTT. Translated, it gives CASNLTPNEKLFF.

The rearrangement uses TRBV19 and TRBJ1-2, with 8 bases identical to TRBD1. Germline loops: CDR1 LNHDA, CDR2 SQIVND (reference sequence). The CDR3 consists of 15 residues. J was trimmed by 4 bases and V by 0 bases; bases with no gene match: 4. For the CDR3, the DNA is TGTGCCAGTAGTATAGATGCAGGGGGCATCTATGGCTACACCTTC. Protein product: CASSIDAGGIYGYTF.